What follows describes a single TCR beta chain. The antigen is unknown. The data originate from a study of T-cell reconstitution after alpha-beta-depleted transplantation in children. Molecular barcoding with unique molecular identifiers was used for the TCRbeta library. TCRdb ran MiXCR on the PCR reads and lists one entry per CDR3 protein. The sample has 450,000 to 600,000 distinct CDR3 sequences; about 11% are singletons. Germline V CDR1 and CDR2: ENHRY, SYGVKD. The CDR3 runs to 13 residues. V was shortened by 5 bases and J by 4 bases, with 11 bases between the two germline ends. The study, taken as a whole, reports: TCRbeta diversity was high at day 60 in some patients (a result of surviving recipient T cells and thymic progenitors). Newly made T cells mostly supplied T-cell counts and diversity one year after transplant. It was reported that alpha-beta T cells came from several hundred expanded graft clones (about two months after transplant).

The starting material was PBMCs, obtained before TCRalphabeta/CD19-depleted stem cell transplant. The receptor was isolated from a child under 10 years old with inherited bone marrow failure, due to receive a stem cell transplant. The chain is built from TRBV10-3 and TRBJ1-2; D unclear. CDR3 DNA: TGTGCCATCAGTACCCCGGGCACCTATGGCTACACCTTC. Protein: CAISTPGTYGYTF.